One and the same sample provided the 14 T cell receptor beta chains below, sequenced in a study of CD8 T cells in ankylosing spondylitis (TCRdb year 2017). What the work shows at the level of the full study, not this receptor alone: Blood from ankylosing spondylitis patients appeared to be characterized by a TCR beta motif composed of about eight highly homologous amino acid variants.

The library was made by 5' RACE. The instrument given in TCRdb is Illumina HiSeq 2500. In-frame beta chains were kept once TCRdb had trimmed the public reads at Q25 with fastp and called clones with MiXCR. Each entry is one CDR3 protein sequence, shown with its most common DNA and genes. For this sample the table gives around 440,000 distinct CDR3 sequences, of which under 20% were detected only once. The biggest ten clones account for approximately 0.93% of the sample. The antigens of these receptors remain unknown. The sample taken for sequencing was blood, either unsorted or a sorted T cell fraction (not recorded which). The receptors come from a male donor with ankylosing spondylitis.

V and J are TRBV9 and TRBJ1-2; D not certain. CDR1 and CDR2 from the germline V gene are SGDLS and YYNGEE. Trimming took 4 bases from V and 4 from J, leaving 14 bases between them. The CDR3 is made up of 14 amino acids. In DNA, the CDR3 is TGTGCCAGCAGCTCCCACAAACGGGGCTATGGCTACACCTTC. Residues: CASSSHKRGYGYTF.

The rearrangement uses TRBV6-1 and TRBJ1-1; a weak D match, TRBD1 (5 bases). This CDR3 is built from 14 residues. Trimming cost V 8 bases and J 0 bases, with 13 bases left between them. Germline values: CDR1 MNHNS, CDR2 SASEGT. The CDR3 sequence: CASYRGAMNTEAFF. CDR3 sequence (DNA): TGTGCCAGCTACCGAGGGGCCATGAACACTGAAGCTTTCTTT.

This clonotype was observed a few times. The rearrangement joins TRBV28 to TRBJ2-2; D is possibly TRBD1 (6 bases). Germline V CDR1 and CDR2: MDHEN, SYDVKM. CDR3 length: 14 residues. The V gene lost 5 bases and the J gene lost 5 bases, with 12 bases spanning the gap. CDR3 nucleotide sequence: TGTGCCAGCAGTCCGTATAGGGGGACCGGGGAGCTGTTTTTT. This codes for CASSPYRGTGELFF.

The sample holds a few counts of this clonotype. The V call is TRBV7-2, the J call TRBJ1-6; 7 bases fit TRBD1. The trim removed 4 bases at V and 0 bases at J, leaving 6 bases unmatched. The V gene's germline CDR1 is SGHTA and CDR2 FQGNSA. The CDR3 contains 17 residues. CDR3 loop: CASSSLQGSSYNSPLHF. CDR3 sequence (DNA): TGTGCCAGCAGCTCCCTACAGGGGAGCTCCTATAATTCACCCCTCCACTTT.

DNA of the CDR3: TGCAGCGTTTGGACCTCCACCTACGAGCAGTACTTC. Its protein is CSVWTSTYEQYF. The chain uses TRBV29-1 and TRBJ2-7; D gene unclear. Germline CDR1 SQVTM, CDR2 ANQGSEA. This CDR3 region has 12 residues. V was clipped by 5 bases and J by 2 bases, with 10 bases between them.

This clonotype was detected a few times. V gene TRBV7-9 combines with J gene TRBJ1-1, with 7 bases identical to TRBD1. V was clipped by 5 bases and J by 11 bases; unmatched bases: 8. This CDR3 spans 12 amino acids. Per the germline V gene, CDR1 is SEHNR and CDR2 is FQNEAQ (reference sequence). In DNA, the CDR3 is TGTGCCAGCAGCCGGGACAGCCTGATGGCTTTCTTT. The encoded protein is CASSRDSLMAFF.

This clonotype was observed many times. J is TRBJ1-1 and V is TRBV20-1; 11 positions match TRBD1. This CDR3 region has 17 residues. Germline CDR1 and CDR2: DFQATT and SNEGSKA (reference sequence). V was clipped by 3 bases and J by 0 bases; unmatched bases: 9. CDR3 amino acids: CSASRTGTGGLNTEAFF. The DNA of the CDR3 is TGCAGTGCTAGTCGGACGGGGACAGGGGGACTGAACACTGAAGCTTTCTTT.

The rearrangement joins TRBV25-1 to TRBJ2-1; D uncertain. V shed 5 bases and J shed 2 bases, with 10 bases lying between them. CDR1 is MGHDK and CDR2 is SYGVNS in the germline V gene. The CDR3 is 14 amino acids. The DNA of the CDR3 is TGTGCCAGCAGTCCCCCTCCTCCCTACAATGAGCAGTTCTTC. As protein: CASSPPPPYNEQFF.

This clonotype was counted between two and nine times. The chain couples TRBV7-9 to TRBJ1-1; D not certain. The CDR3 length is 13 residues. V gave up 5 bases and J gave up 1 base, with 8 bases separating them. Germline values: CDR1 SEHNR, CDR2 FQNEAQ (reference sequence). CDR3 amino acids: CASSKPPNTEAFF. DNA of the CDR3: TGTGCCAGCAGCAAACCCCCGAACACTGAAGCTTTCTTT. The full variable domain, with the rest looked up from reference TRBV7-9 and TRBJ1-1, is DTGVSQNPRHKITKRGQNVTFRCDPISEHNRLYWYRQTLGQGPEFLTYFQNEAQLEKSRLLSDRFSAERPKGSFSTLEIQRTEQGDSAMYLCASSKPPNTEAFFGQGTRLTVV.

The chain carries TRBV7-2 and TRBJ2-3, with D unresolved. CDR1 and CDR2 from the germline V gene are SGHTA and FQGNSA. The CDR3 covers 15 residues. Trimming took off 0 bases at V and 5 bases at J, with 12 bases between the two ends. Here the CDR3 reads CASSLAGGILDTQYF. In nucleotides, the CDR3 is TGTGCCAGCAGCTTAGCGGGTGGTATTTTAGATACGCAGTATTTT.

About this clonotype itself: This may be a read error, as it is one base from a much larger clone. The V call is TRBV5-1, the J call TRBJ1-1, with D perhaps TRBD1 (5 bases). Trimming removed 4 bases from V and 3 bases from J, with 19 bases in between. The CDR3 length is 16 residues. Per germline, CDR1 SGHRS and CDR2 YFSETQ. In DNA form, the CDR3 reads TGCGCCAGCAGCACCCGGGCCCGAGGGGCGTACACTGAAGCTTTCTTT. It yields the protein CASSTRARGAYTEAFF. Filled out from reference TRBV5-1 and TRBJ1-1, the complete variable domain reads KAGVTQTPRYLIKTRGQQVTLSCSPISGHRSVSWYQQTPGQGLQFLFEYFSETQRNKGNFPGRFSGRQFSNSRSEMNVSTLELGDSALYLCASSTRARGAYTEAFFGQGTRLTVV.

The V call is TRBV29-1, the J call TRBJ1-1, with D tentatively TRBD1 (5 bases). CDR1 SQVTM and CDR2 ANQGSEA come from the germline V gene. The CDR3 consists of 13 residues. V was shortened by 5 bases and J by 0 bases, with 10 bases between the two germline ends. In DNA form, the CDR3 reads TGCAGCGTTCACAGGCCCATGAACACTGAAGCTTTCTTT. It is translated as CSVHRPMNTEAFF.

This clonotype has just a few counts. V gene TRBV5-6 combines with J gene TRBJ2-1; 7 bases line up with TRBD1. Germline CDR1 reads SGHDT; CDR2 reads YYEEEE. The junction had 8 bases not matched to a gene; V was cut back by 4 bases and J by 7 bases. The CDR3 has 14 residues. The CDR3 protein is CASSHRQGGNEQFF. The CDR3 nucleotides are TGTGCCAGCAGCCATAGACAGGGTGGAAATGAGCAGTTCTTC.

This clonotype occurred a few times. The CDR3 spells CSASTSSNSPLHF. CDR3 DNA sequence: TGCAGTGCTAGTACAAGTTCCAATTCACCCCTCCACTTT. The chain has TRBV20-1 and TRBJ1-6; D unclear. Between the trimmed V and J ends, which lost 3 bases and 7 bases, there was a span of 10 bases. In germline, CDR1 is DFQATT, CDR2 SNEGSKA (reference sequence). There are 13 residues in the CDR3.